One sample yielded the 24 T cell receptor beta chains listed below, sequenced in a study of PD-L1 blockade in urothelial cancer. Time point meaning: peripheral blood 6 weeks after treatment start. Some clones are missing from TCRdb's copy, which holds only in-frame ones; the method was immunoSEQ multiplex PCR. Altogether about 30,000 clones are present, 70% to 90% being singletons, with the ten largest covering under 9.5%. The source material was PBMCs, sampled around atezolizumab (anti-PD-L1) treatment. The source of these receptors is an elderly man with urothelial cancer.

This rearrangement joins TRBV7-2 to TRBJ2-1; the match to TRBD2 covers 7 bases. The ends lost 6 bases at V and 6 bases at J; junction bases unmatched: 14. The V gene's germline CDR1 is SGHTA and CDR2 FQGNSA. CDR3 length: 16 amino acids. For the CDR3, the DNA is TGTGCCAGCAGTTTATTGGGGGGAGGGCCTGGCAATGAGCAGTTCTTC. It codes for CASSLLGGGPGNEQFF.

The chain is built from TRBV7-9 and TRBJ2-5; TRBD1 is a possible D gene (6 bases). This CDR3 is built from 14 residues. The germline V and J ends were trimmed by 5 bases and 5 bases, with 15 bases remaining between them. From germline, CDR1 is SEHNR and CDR2 FQNEAQ (reference sequence). The CDR3 loop reads CASSLSRGEETQYF. The CDR3 region has the DNA TGTGCCAGCAGCCTTAGCAGGGGAGAGGAGACCCAGTACTTC.

This clone occurred a few times. J is TRBJ2-2 and V is TRBV28, with 7 bases aligning to TRBD2. The CDR3 length is 14 residues. The germline gives CDR1 MDHEN, CDR2 SYDVKM. Losses at the gene ends were 10 bases for V and 6 bases for J; bases not matched to a gene: 11. In DNA, the CDR3 is TGTGCCACCCGGACTAGTGGAGGGGCCGGGGAGCTGTTTTTT. Amino acids: CATRTSGGAGELFF.

V gene TRBV9 combines with J gene TRBJ2-3; no firm D call. This CDR3 region has 13 residues. With 3 bases removed from V and 2 bases from J, the gap between germline ends came to 7 bases. CDR1 SGDLS and CDR2 YYNGEE come from the germline V gene. The CDR3 bases are TGTGCCAGCAGCGACAGTTACACAGATACGCAGTATTTT. Translating gives CASSDSYTDTQYF.

This CDR3 reads CSVGSGTARGETQYF. The DNA for the CDR3 is TGCAGCGTCGGATCCGGGACAGCGAGAGGAGAGACCCAGTACTTC. The chain employs TRBV29-1 and TRBJ2-5, with TRBD1 matching 7 bases. The germline V gene encodes CDR1 SQVTM and CDR2 ANQGSEA. This CDR3 comprises 15 residues. V was clipped by 6 bases and J by 4 bases; unmatched bases: 14.

This chain uses TRBV5-1 with TRBJ2-3, with 7 bases identical to TRBD1. The ends lost 5 bases at V and 7 bases at J; junction bases unmatched: 13. The CDR3 runs to 15 residues. Germline assignment: CDR1 SGHRS and CDR2 YFSETQ. Here the CDR3 DNA reads TGCGCCAGCAGATCTGGTGGCGACAGGGAGAATACGCAGTATTTT. This encodes CASRSGGDRENTQYF.

The chain carries TRBV5-1 and TRBJ2-1; 8 nucleotides agree with TRBD1. V dropped 3 bases and J dropped 5; count of bases not matched to a gene: 7. Per the germline V gene, CDR1 is SGHRS and CDR2 is YFSETQ. CDR3 size: 15 residues. The DNA for the CDR3 is TGCGCCAGCAGCTGGCCACTGGACAGGGACAATGAGCAGTTCTTC. Translating gives CASSWPLDRDNEQFF.

This rearrangement joins TRBV5-1 to TRBJ2-3; TRBD1 agrees at 8 bases. The CDR3 spans 14 residues. The V segment lost 5 bases and the J segment 5 bases; nucleotides outside the gene matches: 7. CDR1 is SGHRS and CDR2 is YFSETQ in the germline V gene. CDR3: CASREGQAIDTQYF. CDR3 sequence (DNA): TGCGCCAGCAGAGAGGGACAGGCTATAGATACGCAGTATTTT.

The chain recombines TRBV18 with TRBJ2-1; possibly TRBD2 for D (6 bases). Germline lookup yields CDR1 KGHSH and CDR2 LQKENI. The ends were cut back, 0 bases at V and 5 bases at J, with 14 bases in the middle. This CDR3 region has 16 residues. The CDR3 protein is CASSPPAGWGDNEQFF. For the CDR3, the DNA is TGTGCCAGCTCACCACCGGCAGGGTGGGGGGACAATGAGCAGTTCTTC.

The CDR3 DNA is TGCGCCAGCAGCTTGTTGTCAGGGTACGAGCAGTACTTC. Translated: CASSLLSGYEQYF. This chain links TRBV5-1 with TRBJ2-7, with D perhaps matching TRBD1 (5 bases). The CDR3 runs 13 residues. V gave up 1 base and J gave up 4 bases, with 9 bases separating them. Germline lookup yields CDR1 SGHRS and CDR2 YFSETQ. Filled out from reference TRBV5-1 and TRBJ2-7, the complete variable domain reads KAGVTQTPRYLIKTRGQQVTLSCSPISGHRSVSWYQQTPGQGLQFLFEYFSETQRNKGNFPGRFSGRQFSNSRSEMNVSTLELGDSALYLCASSLLSGYEQYFGPGTRLTVT.

This clone was detected only a few times. This CDR3 is CASRGHQNTEAFF. The CDR3 nucleotides read TGCGCCAGCAGGGGACACCAGAACACTGAAGCTTTCTTT. This sequence joins TRBV4-3 and TRBJ1-1; the D gene is possibly TRBD1 (6 bases). Trimming took off 6 bases at V and 1 base at J, with 9 bases between the two ends. The CDR3 extends over 13 amino acids. Germline V CDR1 and CDR2: LGHNA, YSLEER.

The V gene is TRBV15, the J gene TRBJ2-5, with a tentative D call TRBD2 (5 bases). Per the germline V gene, CDR1 is LNHNV and CDR2 is YYDKDF (reference sequence). CDR3 size: 15 residues. Trimming shortened V by 1 base and J by 1 base, and 10 bases separated the two germline ends. CDR3 amino acids: CATSRAGFLQETQYF. CDR3 sequence (DNA): TGTGCCACCAGCAGAGCGGGGTTTCTCCAAGAGACCCAGTACTTC.

J is TRBJ1-5 and V is TRBV19; TRBD1 aligns across 7 bases. The CDR3 runs to 15 residues. Germline CDR1 is LNHDA and CDR2 is SQIVND (reference sequence). Unmatched junction bases numbered 3, after V lost 0 bases and J lost 4 bases. Here the CDR3 reads CASSIEGGQNQPQHF. The CDR3 coding sequence is TGTGCCAGTAGTATAGAGGGGGGACAGAATCAGCCCCAGCATTTT.

This clone was observed a few times. V usage is TRBV30 and J usage is TRBJ1-1; maybe TRBD1 (6 bases). Germline assignment: CDR1 GTSNPN and CDR2 SVGIG (reference sequence). Trimming cost V 8 bases and J 6 bases, with 13 bases left between them. The CDR3 sequence is 11 residues long. The CDR3 bases are TGTGCCGGTACAGGGATCTCTGAAGCTTTCTTT. Translated, it gives CAGTGISEAFF.

CDR3 in amino acids: CASSFLTGASDYEQYF. The CDR3 bases are TGTGCCAGCAGCTTCCTTACAGGGGCATCTGACTACGAGCAGTACTTC. This chain links TRBV5-5 with TRBJ2-7, with 7 bases fitting TRBD1. With 2 bases clipped from V and 3 bases from J, the junction kept 11 bases outside the gene matches. CDR3 size: 16 residues. Germline V gene data show CDR1 as SGHKS and CDR2 as YYEKEE (reference sequence). Supplemented by reference TRBV5-5 and TRBJ2-7, the full variable domain reads DAGVTQSPTHLIKTRGQQVTLRCSPISGHKSVSWYQQVLGQGPQFIFQYYEKEERGRGNFPDRFSARQFPNYSSELNVNALLLGDSALYLCASSFLTGASDYEQYFGPGTRLTVT.

The rearrangement links TRBV7-2 to TRBJ2-1; 10 bases are a match to TRBD2. J lost 10 bases, V lost 0 bases, and 12 bases had no gene match. The CDR3 has 17 amino acids. Germline V gives CDR1 SGHTA, CDR2 FQGNSA. The CDR3 loop reads CASSLAASGRPWAEQFF. DNA for the CDR3: TGTGCCAGCAGCTTAGCGGCTAGCGGGAGACCCTGGGCCGAGCAGTTCTTC.

This chain connects TRBV5-1 to TRBJ2-2; the D gene is possibly TRBD2 (6 bases). V was pared by 3 bases and J by 4 bases, with 7 bases between. This CDR3 is built from 13 residues. Germline V CDR1 and CDR2: SGHRS, YFSETQ. The DNA of the CDR3 is TGCGCCAGCAGCTCCGGGGGCACCGGGGAGCTGTTTTTT. It codes for CASSSGGTGELFF. Supplemented by reference TRBV5-1 and TRBJ2-2, the full variable domain reads KAGVTQTPRYLIKTRGQQVTLSCSPISGHRSVSWYQQTPGQGLQFLFEYFSETQRNKGNFPGRFSGRQFSNSRSEMNVSTLELGDSALYLCASSSGGTGELFFGEGSRLTVL.

In DNA, the CDR3 is TGTGCCATCAGTCCGACAGTTAGCAATCAGCCCCAGCATTTT. Translated: CAISPTVSNQPQHF. V and J are TRBV10-3 and TRBJ1-5; tentative D call: TRBD1 (5 bases). V was pared by 5 bases and J by 0 bases, with 8 bases between. Per germline, CDR1 ENHRY and CDR2 SYGVKD. The CDR3 totals 14 residues.

The chain carries TRBV19 and TRBJ2-1; 8 positions agree with TRBD1. The V segment lost 5 bases and the J segment 6 bases; nucleotides outside the gene matches: 15. The CDR3 runs 17 residues. Germline loops: CDR1 LNHDA, CDR2 SQIVND (reference sequence). In DNA form, the CDR3 reads TGTGCCAGTAGTCTCGGGACAGGCGTCATTCCGGGCAATGAGCAGTTCTTC. Protein: CASSLGTGVIPGNEQFF.

The J gene is TRBJ2-3, the V gene TRBV5-4, with 12 nucleotides matching TRBD2. V shed 4 bases, J shed 6 bases, and the junction held 9 bases outside the gene matches. Germline V lookup: CDR1 SGHNT, CDR2 YYREEE (reference sequence). This CDR3 comprises 16 residues. This CDR3 is CASSGPTSGRPDTQYF. The CDR3, as DNA: TGTGCCAGCAGCGGGCCGACTAGCGGGAGACCCGATACGCAGTATTTT.

This chain connects TRBV5-1 to TRBJ2-7; 7 nucleotides line up with TRBD1. The CDR3 length is 14 residues. With V trimmed by 4 bases and J by 1 base, 5 bases remained unmatched. The V gene's germline CDR1 is SGHRS and CDR2 YFSETQ. CDR3 nucleotide sequence: TGCGCCAGCAGCCCGGGACAGCCGTCCTACGAGCAGTACTTC. Translation gives CASSPGQPSYEQYF.

The V call is TRBV11-3, the J call TRBJ2-3; 7 positions agree with TRBD2. Trimming cost V 1 base and J 3 bases; bases outside gene matches: 10. From germline, CDR1 is SGHNT and CDR2 YENEEA. There are 17 residues in the CDR3. The CDR3 DNA follows: TGTGCCAGCAGCTTAGGGCTCGGAGCGGGGATTACAGATACGCAGTATTTT. This gives the protein CASSLGLGAGITDTQYF.

The rearrangement uses TRBV5-1 and TRBJ2-3; a possible D gene is TRBD2 (5 bases). The CDR3 contains 16 residues. The V gene's germline CDR1 is SGHRS and CDR2 YFSETQ. V lost 2 bases and J 4 bases, leaving 17 bases between the germline ends. The CDR3 is CASSLGGSARSDTQYF. The CDR3 DNA follows: TGCGCCAGCAGCTTAGGAGGTTCAGCGCGATCAGATACGCAGTATTTT.

This clone was seen only once. The chain is built from TRBV19 and TRBJ2-3, with D perhaps TRBD2 (7 bases). The germline V gene has CDR1 LNHDA and CDR2 SQIVND (reference sequence). This CDR3 contains 13 residues. Trimming removed 10 bases from V and 3 bases from J, with 14 bases in between. The DNA of the CDR3 is TGTGCCACGGAGGAGGGGGGGACAGATACGCAGTATTTT. This translates into CATEEGGTDTQYF. Supplemented by reference TRBV19 and TRBJ2-3, the full variable domain reads DGGITQSPKYLFRKEGQNVTLSCEQNLNHDAMYWYRQDPGQGLRLIYYSQIVNDFQKGDIAEGYSVSREKKESFPLTVTSAQKNPTAFYLCATEEGGTDTQYFGPGTRLTVL.